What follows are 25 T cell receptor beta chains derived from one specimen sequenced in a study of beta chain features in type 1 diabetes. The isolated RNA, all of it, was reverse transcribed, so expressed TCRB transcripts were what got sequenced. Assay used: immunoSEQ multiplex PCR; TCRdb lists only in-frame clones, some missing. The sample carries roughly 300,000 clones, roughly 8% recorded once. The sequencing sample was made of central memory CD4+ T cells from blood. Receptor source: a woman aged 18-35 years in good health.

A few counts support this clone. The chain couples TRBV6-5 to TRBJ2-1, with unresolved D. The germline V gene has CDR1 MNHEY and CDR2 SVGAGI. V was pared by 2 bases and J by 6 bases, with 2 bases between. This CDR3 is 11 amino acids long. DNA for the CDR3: TGTGCCAGCAGTTACGGCAATGAGCAGTTCTTC. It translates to CASSYGNEQFF.

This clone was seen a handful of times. The CDR3 protein is CAIREDRGETQYF. As DNA, the CDR3 is TGTGCCATCAGAGAGGACAGGGGAGAGACCCAGTACTTC. The rearrangement links TRBV10-3 to TRBJ2-5, with 9 bases lining up with TRBD1. Germline CDR1 reads ENHRY; CDR2 reads SYGVKD. CDR3 length: 13 amino acids. Trimming at V came to 6 bases and at J to 4 bases, leaving 3 bases not matched to a gene.

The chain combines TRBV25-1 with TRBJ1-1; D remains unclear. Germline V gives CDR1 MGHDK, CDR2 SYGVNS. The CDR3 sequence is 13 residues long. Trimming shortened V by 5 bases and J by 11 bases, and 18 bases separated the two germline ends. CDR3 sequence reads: CASSTLWAGGAFF. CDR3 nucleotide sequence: TGTGCCAGCAGTACCCTCTGGGCAGGAGGGGCTTTCTTT.

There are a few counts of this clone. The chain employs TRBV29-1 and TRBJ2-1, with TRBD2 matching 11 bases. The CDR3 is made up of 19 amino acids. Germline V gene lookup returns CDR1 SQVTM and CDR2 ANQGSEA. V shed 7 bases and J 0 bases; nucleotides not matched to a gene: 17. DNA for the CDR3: TGCAGCGCACGTAAATGGGGGGGACTAGCGGAAAGCTCCTACAATGAGCAGTTCTTC. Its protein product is CSARKWGGLAESSYNEQFF.

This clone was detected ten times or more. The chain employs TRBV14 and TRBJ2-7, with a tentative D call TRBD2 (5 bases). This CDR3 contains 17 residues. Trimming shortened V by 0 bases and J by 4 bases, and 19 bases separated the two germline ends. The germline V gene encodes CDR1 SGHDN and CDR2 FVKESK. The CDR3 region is CASSQDGQRELSYEQYF. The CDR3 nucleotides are TGTGCCAGCAGCCAAGATGGTCAGAGGGAGCTGTCTTACGAGCAGTACTTC.

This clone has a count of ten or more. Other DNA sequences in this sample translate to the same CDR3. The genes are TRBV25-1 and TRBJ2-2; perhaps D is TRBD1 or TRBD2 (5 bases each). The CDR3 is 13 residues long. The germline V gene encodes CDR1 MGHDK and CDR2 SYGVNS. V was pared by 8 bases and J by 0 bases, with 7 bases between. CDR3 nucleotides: TGTGCCAGCGGGACCTCGAACACCGGGGAGCTGTTTTTT. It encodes CASGTSNTGELFF.

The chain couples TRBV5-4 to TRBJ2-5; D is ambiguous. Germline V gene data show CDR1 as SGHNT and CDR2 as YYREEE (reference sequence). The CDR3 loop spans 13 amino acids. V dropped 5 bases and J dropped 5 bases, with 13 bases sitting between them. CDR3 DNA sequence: TGTGCCAGCAGGATAGGGCTGTTTGAGACCCAGTACTTC. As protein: CASRIGLFETQYF.

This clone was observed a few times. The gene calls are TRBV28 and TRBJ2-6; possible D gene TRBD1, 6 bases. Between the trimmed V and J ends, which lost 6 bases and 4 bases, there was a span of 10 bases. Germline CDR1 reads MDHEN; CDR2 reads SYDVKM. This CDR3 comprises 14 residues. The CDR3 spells CASRQGSGANVLTF. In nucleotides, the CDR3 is TGTGCCAGCAGGCAGGGGTCAGGGGCCAACGTCCTGACTTTC.

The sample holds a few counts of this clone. The CDR3 protein is CSVGRTITEAFF. Here the CDR3 DNA reads TGCAGCGTTGGACGTACGATCACTGAAGCTTTCTTT. The chain has TRBV29-1 and TRBJ1-1; D not resolved. The V end was cut by 4 bases, the J end by 4 bases, with 10 bases between. Germline values: CDR1 SQVTM, CDR2 ANQGSEA. This CDR3 is built from 12 residues.

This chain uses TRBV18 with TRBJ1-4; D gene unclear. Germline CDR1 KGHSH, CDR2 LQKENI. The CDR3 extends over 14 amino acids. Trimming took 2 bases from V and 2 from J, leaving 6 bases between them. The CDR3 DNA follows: TGTGCCAGCTCACCATTACAGACTAATGAAAAACTGTTTTTT. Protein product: CASSPLQTNEKLFF.

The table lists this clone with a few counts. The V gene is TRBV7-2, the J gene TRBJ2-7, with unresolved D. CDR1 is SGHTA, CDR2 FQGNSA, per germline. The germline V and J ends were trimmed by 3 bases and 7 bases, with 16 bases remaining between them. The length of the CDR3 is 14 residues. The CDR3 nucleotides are TGTGCCAGCAGCTTTGACCCTCAAGGGATGGAGCAGTACTTC. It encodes CASSFDPQGMEQYF.

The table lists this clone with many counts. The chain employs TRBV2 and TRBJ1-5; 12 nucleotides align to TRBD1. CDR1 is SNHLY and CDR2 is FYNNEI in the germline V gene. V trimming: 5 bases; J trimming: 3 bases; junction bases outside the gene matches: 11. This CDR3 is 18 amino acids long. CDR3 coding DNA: TGTGCCAGCAGTCCCCCCGGGACAGGGGGCCGGTTCAATCAGCCCCAGCATTTT. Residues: CASSPPGTGGRFNQPQHF.

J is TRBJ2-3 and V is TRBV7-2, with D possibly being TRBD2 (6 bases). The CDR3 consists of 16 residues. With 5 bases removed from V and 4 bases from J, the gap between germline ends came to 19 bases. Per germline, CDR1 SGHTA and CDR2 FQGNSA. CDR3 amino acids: CASSPRDPGGADTQYF. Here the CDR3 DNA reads TGTGCCAGCAGCCCACGGGACCCGGGCGGGGCAGATACGCAGTATTTT. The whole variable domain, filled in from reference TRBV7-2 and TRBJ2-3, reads GAGVSQSPSNKVTEKGKDVELRCDPISGHTALYWYRQSLGQGLEFLIYFQGNSAPDKSGLPSDRFSAERTGGSVSTLTIQRTQQEDSAVYLCASSPRDPGGADTQYFGPGTRLTVL.

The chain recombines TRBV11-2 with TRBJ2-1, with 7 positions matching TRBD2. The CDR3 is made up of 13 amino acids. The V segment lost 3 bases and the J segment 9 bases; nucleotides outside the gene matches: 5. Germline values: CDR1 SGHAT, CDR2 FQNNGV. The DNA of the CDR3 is TGTGCCAGCAGCTTTGGGCGGGAGAGTGAGCAGTTCTTC. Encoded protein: CASSFGRESEQFF. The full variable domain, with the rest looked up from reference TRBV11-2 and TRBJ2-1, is EAGVAQSPRYKIIEKRQSVAFWCNPISGHATLYWYQQILGQGPKLLIQFQNNGVVDDSQLPKDRFSAERLKGVDSTLKIQPAKLEDSAVYLCASSFGRESEQFFGPGTRLTVL.

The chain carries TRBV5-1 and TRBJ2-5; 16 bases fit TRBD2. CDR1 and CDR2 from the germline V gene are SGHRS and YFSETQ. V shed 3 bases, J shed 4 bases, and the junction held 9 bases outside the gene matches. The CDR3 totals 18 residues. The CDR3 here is CASSSDPGLAGGGETQYF. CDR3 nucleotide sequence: TGCGCCAGCAGCTCGGATCCGGGACTAGCGGGAGGGGGAGAGACCCAGTACTTC.

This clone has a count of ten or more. Written as DNA, the CDR3 is TGCGCCAGCAGCCCCCTCGATCCGAATACAGGACAGCCCCAGCATTTT. This codes for CASSPLDPNTGQPQHF. This rearrangement joins TRBV4-3 to TRBJ1-5; weak D call: TRBD1 (5 bases). V gave up 4 bases and J gave up 7 bases, with 20 bases separating them. Germline-derived CDR1 and CDR2 are LGHNA and YSLEER. The CDR3 is 16 amino acids.

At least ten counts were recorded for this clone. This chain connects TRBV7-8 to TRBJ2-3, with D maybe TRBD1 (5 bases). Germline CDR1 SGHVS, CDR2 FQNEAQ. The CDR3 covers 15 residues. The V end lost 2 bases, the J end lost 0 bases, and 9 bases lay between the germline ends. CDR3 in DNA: TGTGCCAGCAGCTTATTCAGGGCCAGCACAGATACGCAGTATTTT. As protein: CASSLFRASTDTQYF.

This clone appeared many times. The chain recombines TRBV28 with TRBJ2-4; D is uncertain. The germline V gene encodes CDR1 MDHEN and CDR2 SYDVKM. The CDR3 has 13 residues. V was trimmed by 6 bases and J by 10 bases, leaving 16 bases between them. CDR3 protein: CASRIRAAPIQYF. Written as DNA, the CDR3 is TGTGCCAGCAGGATTCGGGCAGCCCCAATTCAGTACTTC.

CDR3 in amino acids: CASSFLAAQTQYF. The DNA of the CDR3 is TGTGCCAGCAGTTTCCTAGCGGCGCAGACCCAGTACTTC. The chain couples TRBV7-3 to TRBJ2-5, with 7 bases fitting TRBD2. Germline V gene sequence: CDR1 SGHTA, CDR2 FQGTGA. J gave up 6 bases and V 6 bases, and 7 bases lay outside the gene matches. The CDR3 totals 13 residues.

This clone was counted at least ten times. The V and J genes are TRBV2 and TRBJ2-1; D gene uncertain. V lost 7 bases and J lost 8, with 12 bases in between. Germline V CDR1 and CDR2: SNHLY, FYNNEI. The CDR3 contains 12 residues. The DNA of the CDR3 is TGTGCCAGCACCGGAGATTCGGATGAGCAGTTCTTC. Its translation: CASTGDSDEQFF.

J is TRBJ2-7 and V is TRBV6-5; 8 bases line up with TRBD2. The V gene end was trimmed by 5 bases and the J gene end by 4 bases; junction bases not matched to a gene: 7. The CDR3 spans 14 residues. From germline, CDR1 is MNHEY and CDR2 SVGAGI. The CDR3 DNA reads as TGTGCCAGCAGTCGAACTAGCGGAGTTTACGAGCAGTACTTC. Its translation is CASSRTSGVYEQYF.

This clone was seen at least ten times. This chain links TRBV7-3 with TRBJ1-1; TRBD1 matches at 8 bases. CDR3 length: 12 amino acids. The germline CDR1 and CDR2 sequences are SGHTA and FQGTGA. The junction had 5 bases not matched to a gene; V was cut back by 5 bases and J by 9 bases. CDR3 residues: CASSPGQGKAFF. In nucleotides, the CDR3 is TGTGCCAGCAGCCCAGGACAGGGAAAAGCTTTCTTT.

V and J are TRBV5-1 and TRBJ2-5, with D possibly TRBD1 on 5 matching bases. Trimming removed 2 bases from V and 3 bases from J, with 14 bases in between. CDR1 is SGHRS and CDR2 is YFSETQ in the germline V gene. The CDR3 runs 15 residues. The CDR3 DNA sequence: TGCGCCAGCAGCTTTGGGGCAGGGTTTGAAGAGACCCAGTACTTC. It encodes CASSFGAGFEETQYF.

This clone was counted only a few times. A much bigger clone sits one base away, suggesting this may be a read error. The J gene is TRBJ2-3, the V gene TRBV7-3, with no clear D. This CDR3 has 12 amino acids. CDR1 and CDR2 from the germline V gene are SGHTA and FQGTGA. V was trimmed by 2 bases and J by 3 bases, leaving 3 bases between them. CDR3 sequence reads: CASSLGTDTQYF. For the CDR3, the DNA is TGTGCCAGCAGCTTAGGTACAGATACGCAGTATTTT.

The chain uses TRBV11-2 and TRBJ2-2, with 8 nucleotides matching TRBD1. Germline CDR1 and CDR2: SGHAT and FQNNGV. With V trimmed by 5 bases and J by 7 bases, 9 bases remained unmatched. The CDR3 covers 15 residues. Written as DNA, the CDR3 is TGTGCCAGCAGCCCAATCAGGGGGCACGGCGGGGAGCTGTTTTTT. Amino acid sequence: CASSPIRGHGGELFF.